Sequencing of this TCR beta chain was carried out in a study of cytomegalovirus exposure and HLA in healthy donors. Study-wide results and caveats: Beyond CMV serostatus, there was no information to go on about immune exposure. Within an earlier analysis, most TCR beta V segments proved productive either about 87% or about 30% of the time.

The PCR contained 60 Vbeta and 13 Jbeta primers. Using immunoSEQ multiplex PCR, the repertoire was profiled, and TCRdb retains in-frame clones only, with some absent. The sample yields 75,000 to 80,000 clones, more than 55% seen once. Germline CDR1 is LNHNV and CDR2 is YYDKDF (reference sequence). The length of the CDR3 is 15 residues. The V end was cut by 0 bases, the J end by 7 bases, with 12 bases between. This clone was counted only a few times. The target antigen is unknown. Sequenced material: PBMCs. The TCR comes from a man in his sixties in good health and CMV-seropositive. The V and J genes are TRBV15 and TRBJ1-4; weak D call: TRBD1 (6 bases). The CDR3 DNA sequence: TGTGCCACCAGCAGAGACCAGGGGTTGCGTGAAAAACTGTTTTTT. Translation: CATSRDQGLREKLFF.